These 17 T cell receptor beta chains were all obtained from the same sample, sequenced in a study of CD8 T cells in ankylosing spondylitis. General study points: About 8 highly homologous variants made up a TCR beta motif, and this motif appeared characteristic of ankylosing spondylitis blood.

These TCRs are of unknown antigen specificity. TCRdb processed the 5' RACE reads anew with MiXCR; each CDR3 protein has one entry. The data show about 450,000 distinct CDR3 sequences, more than 25% seen once. Sequenced sample: blood, either unsorted or a sorted T cell fraction (not recorded which). All receptors come from a male donor with ankylosing spondylitis.

V is TRBV20-1 and J is TRBJ1-5; perhaps TRBD1 as D (6 bases). Germline V gene lookup returns CDR1 DFQATT and CDR2 SNEGSKA (reference sequence). This CDR3 has 13 residues. V lost 0 bases to trimming and J lost 7 bases, with 10 bases between them. The CDR3 is CSARDQGTQPQHF. The CDR3 region has the DNA TGCAGTGCTAGAGACCAGGGGACCCAGCCCCAGCATTTT.

In this sample, this clonotype turned up once. This chain joins TRBV7-9 and TRBJ2-7, with unresolved D. The CDR3 covers 15 residues. Germline lookup yields CDR1 SEHNR and CDR2 FQNEAQ (reference sequence). The V and J ends lost 5 bases and 0 bases respectively, with 14 bases between them. CDR3 sequence (DNA): TGTGCCAGCAGCCTCCGGACGGGTTCCTCCTACGAGCAGTACTTC. Encoded protein: CASSLRTGSSYEQYF.

The CDR3 reads CASRLEPSGYGYTF. CDR3 bases: TGTGCCAGCAGGTTAGAGCCCTCGGGATATGGCTACACCTTC. V usage is TRBV5-5 and J usage is TRBJ1-2; no reliable D call. CDR3 length: 14 residues. V shed 5 bases and J shed 5 bases, with 16 bases lying between them. Germline V lookup: CDR1 SGHKS, CDR2 YYEKEE (reference sequence).

The chain has TRBV7-6 and TRBJ2-1; D unclear. V lost 1 base, J lost 1 base, and 11 bases lay in between. The CDR3 has 16 amino acids. Germline V CDR1 and CDR2: SGHVS, FNYEAQ. For the CDR3, the DNA is TGTGCCAGCAGCTTAGGTTTGCGGTTTTCCTACAATGAGCAGTTCTTC. Its protein is CASSLGLRFSYNEQFF.

V usage is TRBV20-1 and J usage is TRBJ1-5; tentatively, D is TRBD1 (5 bases). V shed 6 bases and J shed 2 bases, with 23 bases lying between them. The germline V gene has CDR1 DFQATT and CDR2 SNEGSKA (reference sequence). This CDR3 spans 17 amino acids. The CDR3 DNA sequence: TGCAGTGCCCACAACCGGGACCAAAAAAGGGGCAATCAGCCCCAGCATTTT. Residues: CSAHNRDQKRGNQPQHF.

The chain links TRBV20-1 to TRBJ2-2; D uncertain. Germline CDR1 DFQATT, CDR2 SNEGSKA (reference sequence). The V and J ends lost 0 bases and 1 base respectively, with 9 bases between them. CDR3 length: 15 residues. This chain's CDR3 is CSARDASQNTGELFF. CDR3 in DNA: TGCAGTGCTAGAGACGCTTCCCAGAACACCGGGGAGCTGTTTTTT.

This clonotype appeared many times. This chain joins TRBV7-2 and TRBJ2-1; 11 bases map to TRBD2. CDR1 SGHTA and CDR2 FQGNSA come from the germline V gene. Trimming at V came to 5 bases and at J to 2 bases, leaving 5 bases not matched to a gene. This CDR3 comprises 16 residues. Here the CDR3 reads CASSARTSGPYNEQFF. CDR3 nucleotide sequence: TGTGCCAGCAGCGCTCGGACTAGCGGGCCCTACAATGAGCAGTTCTTC. Full variable domain (missing parts from reference TRBV7-2 and TRBJ2-1): GAGVSQSPSNKVTEKGKDVELRCDPISGHTALYWYRQSLGQGLEFLIYFQGNSAPDKSGLPSDRFSAERTGGSVSTLTIQRTQQEDSAVYLCASSARTSGPYNEQFFGPGTRLTVL.

This chain joins TRBV7-9 and TRBJ2-1; possibly TRBD1 or TRBD2 for D (5 bases each). Trimming removed 5 bases at V and 2 bases at J, with 10 bases between. This CDR3 comprises 14 residues. The V gene's germline CDR1 is SEHNR and CDR2 FQNEAQ (reference sequence). CDR3 coding DNA: TGTGCCAGCAGCCCCCGGGACCCCTACAATGAGCAGTTCTTC. Its protein is CASSPRDPYNEQFF.

The chain has TRBV20-1 and TRBJ2-1; the match to TRBD2 covers 8 bases. Germline V gene lookup returns CDR1 DFQATT and CDR2 SNEGSKA (reference sequence). CDR3 size: 14 residues. Unmatched junction bases numbered 11, after V lost 5 bases and J lost 8 bases. The CDR3 is CSAGPGGEGDEQFF. CDR3 in DNA: TGCAGTGCTGGACCGGGGGGGGAAGGCGATGAGCAGTTCTTC.

V and J are TRBV20-1 and TRBJ2-1; weak D call: TRBD1 (5 bases). This CDR3 has 14 amino acids. Trimming took 4 bases from V and 0 from J, leaving 10 bases between them. Germline CDR1 DFQATT, CDR2 SNEGSKA (reference sequence). CDR3 nucleotide sequence: TGCAGTGCTACGCGGACAAGCTCCTACAATGAGCAGTTCTTC. This sequence encodes CSATRTSSYNEQFF.

This clonotype was detected a few times. The V and J genes are TRBV15 and TRBJ2-4; 10 bases are shared with TRBD1. The V and J ends lost 8 bases and 3 bases, in that order; junction bases with no gene match: 4. Germline CDR1 LNHNV, CDR2 YYDKDF (reference sequence). The CDR3 runs 14 residues. The CDR3 sequence: CATGDRGLKNIQYF. CDR3 coding DNA: TGTGCCACCGGGGACAGGGGCCTCAAAAACATTCAGTACTTC.

The J gene is TRBJ1-1, the V gene TRBV10-3; 9 nucleotides agree with TRBD1. Per germline, CDR1 ENHRY and CDR2 SYGVKD. V lost 10 bases, J lost 1 base, and 7 bases stayed unmatched. The CDR3 covers 14 residues. The CDR3 region is CATGRTGANTEAFF. CDR3 DNA: TGTGCCACGGGCCGGACAGGGGCGAACACTGAAGCTTTCTTT.

This clonotype was seen only a few times. This chain uses TRBV4-2 with TRBJ2-1, with 13 bases that match TRBD2. The CDR3 is 18 residues long. The V and J ends lost 3 bases and 4 bases, in that order; junction bases with no gene match: 9. Per the germline V gene, CDR1 is LGHNA and CDR2 is YNFKEQ. The CDR3 bases are TGTGCCAGCAGCCAGCCAGGGACTAGCGGGACTCTTTACAATGAGCAGTTCTTC. Translated, it gives CASSQPGTSGTLYNEQFF.

The chain links TRBV7-2 to TRBJ1-1, with unresolved D. This CDR3 region has 16 residues. The ends were cut back, 1 base at V and 0 bases at J, with 12 bases in the middle. Per the germline V gene, CDR1 is SGHTA and CDR2 is FQGNSA. The CDR3 DNA is TGTGCCAGCAGCTTAGAGGGTGCGCAGCTGAACACTGAAGCTTTCTTT. It yields the protein CASSLEGAQLNTEAFF.

The table lists this clonotype with a few counts. This chain uses TRBV5-5 with TRBJ2-7; 8 positions agree with TRBD2. This CDR3 spans 18 amino acids. Unmatched junction bases numbered 14, after V lost 3 bases and J lost 0 bases. Looked up from germline, CDR1 is SGHKS and CDR2 is YYEKEE (reference sequence). The CDR3 region has the DNA TGTGCCAGCAGCTACGCCTATAAACGGGAGGGGTCCTCCTACGAGCAGTACTTC. Residues: CASSYAYKREGSSYEQYF.

V is TRBV3-1 and J is TRBJ2-7, with TRBD2 matching 12 bases. V shed 5 bases and J 7 bases; nucleotides not matched to a gene: 0. The CDR3 consists of 12 residues. Per the germline V gene, CDR1 is LGHDT and CDR2 is YNNKEL (reference sequence). The CDR3 DNA reads TGTGCCAGCAGCGGACTAGCGGGGGAGCAGTACGTC. Its protein is CASSGLAGEQYV.

This CDR3 reads CASSQDRGLAGEQYF. The CDR3 DNA sequence: TGTGCCAGCAGCCAAGATCGGGGACTAGCGGGCGAGCAGTACTTC. J is TRBJ2-7 and V is TRBV3-1; 12 bases align to TRBD2. V trimming: 0 bases; J trimming: 6 bases; junction bases outside the gene matches: 3. The V gene's germline CDR1 is LGHDT and CDR2 YNNKEL (reference sequence). The CDR3 consists of 15 residues.